The sequence of this T cell receptor beta chain was determined in a study of T-cell memory formation after mild COVID-19. For the study at large: TCR clustering was largely donor specific. General observations from the study: Shrinking CD4+ clones were chiefly CM and EM; CD8+ ones were chiefly EMRA.

With regard to this clonotype: The antigen is undetermined.

Constant-segment primers were used for 5'RACE, and the resulting TCR alpha and TCR beta cDNA libraries carried sample barcodes and UMIs. TCRdb reprocessed the 5' RACE reads via MiXCR and lists one record per CDR3 protein. The data contain approximately 290,000 distinct CDR3 sequences, approximately 8.4% of them singletons. Germline values: CDR1 SEHNR, CDR2 FQNEAQ (reference sequence). This CDR3 has 13 residues. V dropped 2 bases and J dropped 10 bases, with 13 bases sitting between them. The sequencing input was PBMCs or a T cell subset sorted from them (not recorded which). This sequence originates from a man aged 18 to 30 who had mild COVID-19 (a few samples of this study predate the infection). Cell type and time point are not known. The chain uses TRBV7-9 and TRBJ2-3; the D gene is possibly TRBD2 (5 bases). CDR3 residues: CASSLSPTGAQYF. CDR3 DNA: TGTGCCAGCAGCTTATCGCCGACCGGGGCGCAGTATTTT.